The clone carrying this T cell receptor beta chain was observed a few times. Trimming cost V 2 bases and J 7 bases, with 18 bases left between them. Germline loops: CDR1 SGHRS, CDR2 YFSETQ. This CDR3 has 16 amino acids. This record comes from a study of shared clonotypes between healthy human individuals. Data came from immunoSEQ multiplex PCR; TCRdb stores just in-frame clones and leaves some out. The sample holds over 950,000 clones; 77% are singletons and the top ten take 0.89%. Sequenced input: memory CD4+ T cells from PBMCs. Regarding subset: CD45RA-negative fraction. The TCR sequence derives from a man younger than 30 in good health. Some clones in this sample may be carry-over from other donors' samples. This chain links TRBV5-1 with TRBJ1-4; D is possibly TRBD1 (6 bases). The CDR3, as DNA: TGCGCCAGCAGCTTTCTGGGGGGCGATGGGAGTGAAAAACTGTTTTTT. This codes for CASSFLGGDGSEKLFF.